A selection of T cell receptor beta chains follows, all from one sample in a study of vaccination and CD4 T cells after COVID-19. One entry per CDR3 protein, called by TCRdb with MiXCR from the PCR reads. The table records 20,000 to 30,000 distinct CDR3 sequences, around 48% of them present only once. These receptors' antigens are unknown. Source material: CD4+ T cells from blood, cultured in vitro. The receptors derive from a human donor who had recovered from COVID-19. Both conserved end residues are part of each CDR3. The order of the fields is V gene, clone size, D gene, J gene, CDR3 DNA, CDR3 protein. D genes are given only for firm matches. Clone size is stated in some rows and not others, as once, few, many or a class when expanded.

TRBV12-3/TRBV12-4,-,-,TRBJ1-1,TGTGCCAGCAGACTAGGGGCAGGGACCCACACTGAAGCTTTCTTT,CASRLGAGTHTEAFF
TRBV7-9,few,-,TRBJ2-1,TGTGCCAGCAGCTTATCCTGGACCGGAGAGAATGAGCAGTTCTTC,CASSLSWTGENEQFF
TRBV14,few,-,TRBJ2-7,TGTGCCAGCAGCCCCCTTTACCAGGGTGTCCAGTACTTC,CASSPLYQGVQYF
TRBV7-8,-,TRBD1,TRBJ1-1,TGTGCCAGTGGGCCGGGACAGCCAGACTATGGGATCTTT,CASGPGQPDYGIF
TRBV4-1,-,-,TRBJ1-3,TGCGCCAGCAGCCAAGATCAAAGGACAGCTGGAAACACCATATATTTT,CASSQDQRTAGNTIYF
TRBV7-2,few,-,TRBJ1-2,TGTGCCAGCAGCTTAGTCTTTGGTGTAAGGGAGGGCTACACCTTC,CASSLVFGVREGYTF
TRBV7-9,few,-,TRBJ1-6,TGTGCCAGCAGCTCCCCGGGTCTGAATTCACCCCTCCACTTT,CASSSPGLNSPLHF
TRBV5-4,-,-,TRBJ2-1,TGTGCCAGCAGCTTGCAGGAAAACAATGAGCAGTTCTTC,CASSLQENNEQFF
TRBV7-3,-,-,TRBJ1-1,TGTGCCAGCAGCTTTAGTGCGGGGCCGAACACTGAAGCTTTCTTT,CASSFSAGPNTEAFF
TRBV2,-,TRBD1,TRBJ2-5,TGTGCCAGCAGTGATGACCACAGGGGAGAGACCCAGTACTTC,CASSDDHRGETQYF
TRBV11-2,-,-,TRBJ2-3,TGTGCCAGCAGCTTAATGGGGAGAGGGCAGTATTTT,CASSLMGRGQYF
TRBV28,-,-,TRBJ1-1,TGTGCCAGCAGTTTATTTAGCACCCTGAACACTGAAGCTTTCTTT,CASSLFSTLNTEAFF
TRBV11-3,few,TRBD1,TRBJ1-1,TGTGCCAGCAGCTTGTTTGGGGATCGACAGGGAGTAGACACTGAAGCTTTCTTT,CASSLFGDRQGVDTEAFF
TRBV19,-,TRBD1,TRBJ1-5,TGTGCCAGTAGTACAGGGACAGGGGTAGGGCCCCAGCATTTT,CASSTGTGVGPQHF
TRBV10-1,-,-,TRBJ2-3,TGCGCCAGCAGTAGGGATAAGCTCACAGATACGCAGTATTTT,CASSRDKLTDTQYF
TRBV11-3,-,-,TRBJ2-5,TGTGCCAGCAGCTTATCAACAGGAGGAGAGACCCAGTACTTC,CASSLSTGGETQYF
TRBV6-5,few,-,TRBJ1-5,TGTGCCAGCAGTTACCAGGGCCCCTCGGAACCCCAGCATTTT,CASSYQGPSEPQHF
TRBV7-2,few,TRBD2,TRBJ2-5,TGTGCCAGCAGCTACCAGCGGGGTCAAGAGACCCAGTACTTC,CASSYQRGQETQYF
TRBV7-9,-,-,TRBJ2-5,TGTGCCAGCAGCTTACCGTATGTGGCGCGAGAGACCCAGTACTTC,CASSLPYVARETQYF
TRBV14,-,TRBD1,TRBJ2-1,TGTGCCAGCAGCCAAAGGACAGGGGCAGGCAATGAGCAGTTCTTC,CASSQRTGAGNEQFF
TRBV4-1,-,-,TRBJ1-5,TGCGCCAGCAGCCAAGACCCGGCACCTTATAGCAATCAGCCCCAGCATTTT,CASSQDPAPYSNQPQHF
TRBV10-3,-,-,TRBJ1-1,TGTGCCACCACCCTGACAGAGGCTAGCACTGAAGCTTTCTTT,CATTLTEASTEAFF
TRBV10-3,-,-,TRBJ2-7,TGTGCCACCAGAACAGAGACCTACGAGCAGTACTTC,CATRTETYEQYF
TRBV9,-,-,TRBJ1-6,TGTGCCAGCAGCGTAGGGGGCCAACTCGGTTCACCCCTCCACTTT,CASSVGGQLGSPLHF
TRBV18,-,TRBD1,TRBJ2-7,TGTGCCAGCTCACCTTTACCGGGACAGGGAACCTACGAGCAGTACTTC,CASSPLPGQGTYEQYF
TRBV3-1,few,-,TRBJ2-7,TGTGCCAGCAGTCAACGCTCCTACGAGCAGTACTTC,CASSQRSYEQYF
TRBV20-1,-,TRBD1,TRBJ1-2,TGCAGTGCCACGGACAGGGTGGGCGGCTACACCTTC,CSATDRVGGYTF